Listed below are T cell receptor beta chains from one sample, sequenced in a study of early T cells in non-severe SARS-CoV-2 infection. TCRdb analysed the 5' RACE reads with MiXCR anew, one entry per CDR3 protein. Found here are tens of thousands of distinct CDR3 sequences, over 6% of them singletons; the top ten hold roughly 4.8%. The sample was whole blood. The source of these receptors is an adult who was a healthcare worker with PCR-confirmed SARS-CoV-2 infection or an uninfected control (not recorded which). Each CDR3 is given with its conserved first and last residue. D genes are given only for firm matches. Not all rows give a size; the values are once, few, many and, for expanded clones, a class.

NA	TRBV12-3/TRBV12-4	TRBJ2-2	NA	TGTGCCAGCAGTTTCCGACAGCCAAACACCGGGGAGCTGTTTTTT	CASSFRQPNTGELFF
NA	TRBV11-3	TRBJ1-1	NA	TGTGCCAGCAGCTCGACTGTGAACACTGAAGCTTTCTTT	CASSSTVNTEAFF
NA	TRBV5-1	TRBJ2-7	few	TGCGCCAGCAGCTTGGGTGATTCAATCTCCTACGAGCAGTACTTC	CASSLGDSISYEQYF
NA	TRBV5-1	TRBJ1-2	many	TGCGCCAGCAGCTTGTCTGTTGGACAGATGAGCAAGGGCTACACCTTC	CASSLSVGQMSKGYTF
NA	TRBV7-2	TRBJ2-1	many	TGTGCCAGCAGCTTACGGCCGTACAATGAGCAGTTCTTC	CASSLRPYNEQFF
TRBD1	TRBV11-2	TRBJ1-4	NA	TGTGCCAGCAGCCAGGACAGGGGAGAAAAACTGTTTTTT	CASSQDRGEKLFF
NA	TRBV5-1	TRBJ2-2	NA	TGCGCCAGCAGGACAGGGAACACCGGGGAGCTGTTTTTT	CASRTGNTGELFF
NA	TRBV29-1	TRBJ1-1	NA	TGCAGCGTGATGAAGGGTTCCGCTGAAGCTTTCTTT	CSVMKGSAEAFF
NA	TRBV5-4	TRBJ2-2	few	TGTGCCAGCAGTTACGAACCGAACACCGGGGAGCTGTTTTTT	CASSYEPNTGELFF
NA	TRBV20-1	TRBJ1-5	NA	TGCAGTGCCAAGGAGGTGATCAATCAGCCCCAGCATTTT	CSAKEVINQPQHF